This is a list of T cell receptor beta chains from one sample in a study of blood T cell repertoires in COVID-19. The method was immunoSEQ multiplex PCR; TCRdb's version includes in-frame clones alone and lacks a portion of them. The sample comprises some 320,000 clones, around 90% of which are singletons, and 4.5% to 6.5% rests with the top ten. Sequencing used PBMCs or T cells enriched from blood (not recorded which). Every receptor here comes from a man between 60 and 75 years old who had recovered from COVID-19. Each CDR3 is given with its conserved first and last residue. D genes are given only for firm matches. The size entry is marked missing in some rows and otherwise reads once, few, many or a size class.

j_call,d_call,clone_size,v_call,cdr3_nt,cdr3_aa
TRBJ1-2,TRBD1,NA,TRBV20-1,TGCAGTGCTAGTCGACCGACAGGGAAAGGCTACACCTTC,CSASRPTGKGYTF
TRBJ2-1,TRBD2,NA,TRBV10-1,TGCGCCAGCAGTGAACAAAGCGGGAGGTCTACCCAGTTCTTC,CASSEQSGRSTQFF
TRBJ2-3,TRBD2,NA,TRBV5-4,TGTGCCAGCAGCAGACTAGCGGGGGCTAGCACAGATACGCAGTATTTT,CASSRLAGASTDTQYF
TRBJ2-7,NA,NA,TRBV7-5,TGTGCCAGAAGCTCCACAACAAATTACGAGCAGTACTTC,CARSSTTNYEQYF
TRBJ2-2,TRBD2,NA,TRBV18,TGTGCCAGCTCGCCTGGACTAGCAGGGACCGGGGAGCTGTTTTTT,CASSPGLAGTGELFF
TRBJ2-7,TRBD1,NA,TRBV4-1,TGCGCCAGCAGCCAAGTAGTAGGTAAGGGGGCGATGTACGAGCAGTACTTC,CASSQVVGKGAMYEQYF
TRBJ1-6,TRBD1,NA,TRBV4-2,TGTGCCAGCAGACGGACAGGGGATGATTCACCCCTCCACTTT,CASRRTGDDSPLHF
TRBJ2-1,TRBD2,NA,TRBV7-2,TGTGCCAGCAGCTTAGGGGGTAGCGGGAGTAATGAGCAGTTCTTC,CASSLGGSGSNEQFF
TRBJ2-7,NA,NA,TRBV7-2,TGTGCCAGCAGCTTAGGACAGGATTACGAGCAGTACTTC,CASSLGQDYEQYF
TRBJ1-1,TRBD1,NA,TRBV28,TGTGCCAGCACCGACAGGGATGGGGACACTGAAGCTTTCTTT,CASTDRDGDTEAFF
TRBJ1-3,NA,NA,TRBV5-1,TGCGCCAGCAGCTTGGACAGCGGCTCTGGAAACACCATATATTTT,CASSLDSGSGNTIYF
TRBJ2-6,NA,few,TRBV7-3,TGTGCCAGCAGCTTAACAGGGGGTACTGGGGCCAACGTCCTGACTTTC,CASSLTGGTGANVLTF
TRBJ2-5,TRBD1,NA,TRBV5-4,TGTGCCAGCAGCTTGCAGGGGGCCGGGGAGACCCAGTACTTC,CASSLQGAGETQYF
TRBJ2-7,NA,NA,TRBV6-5,TGTGCCAGCACCAACAGGCTCGAGCAGTACTTC,CASTNRLEQYF
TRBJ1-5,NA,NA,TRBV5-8,TGTGCCAGCACCCTACTCGGACAAATGAATCAGCCCCAGCATTTT,CASTLLGQMNQPQHF
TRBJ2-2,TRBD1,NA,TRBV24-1,TGTGCCACCAGTGACCGAAGACCTGACAGGGGGATCAACGGGGAGCTGTTTTTT,CATSDRRPDRGINGELFF
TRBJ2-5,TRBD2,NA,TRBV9,TGTGCCAGCAGCGCTCACCTTAGCGGGAGGGGCGAAGAGACCCAGTACTTC,CASSAHLSGRGEETQYF
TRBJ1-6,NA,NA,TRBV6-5,TGTGCCAGCAGTTACCCGGTCCCGGGATCACCCCTCCACTTT,CASSYPVPGSPLHF
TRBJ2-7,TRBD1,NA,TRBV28,TGTGCCAGCAGGCCCGGACAGGGCTACGAGCAGTACTTC,CASRPGQGYEQYF
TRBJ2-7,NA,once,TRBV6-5,TGTGCCAGCAGTTACTCGATCGGTCTAACTAAAGACGAGCAGTACTTC,CASSYSIGLTKDEQYF
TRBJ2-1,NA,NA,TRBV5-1,TGCGCCAGCAGCCCCGAGCCCGCCCCCTCCTACAATGAGCAGTTCTTC,CASSPEPAPSYNEQFF
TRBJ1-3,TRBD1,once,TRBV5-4,TGTGCCAGCAGCGCAGGACAGGCCGCCTCTGGAAACACCATATATTTT,CASSAGQAASGNTIYF
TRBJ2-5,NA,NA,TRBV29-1,TGCAGCGCGTCGACAGGCCTAAAGACCCAGTACTTC,CSASTGLKTQYF
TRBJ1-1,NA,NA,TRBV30,TGTGCCTGGAAGAGTCAGCTGGGAGACACTGAAGCTTTCTTT,CAWKSQLGDTEAFF
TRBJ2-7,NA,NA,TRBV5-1,TGCGCCAGCAGCTTTGGCCTAGCGAGCTCCTACGAGCAGTACTTC,CASSFGLASSYEQYF
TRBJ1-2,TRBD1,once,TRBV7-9,TGTGCCAGCAGACCCGTTGGACAGGGCTATGGCTACACCTTC,CASRPVGQGYGYTF
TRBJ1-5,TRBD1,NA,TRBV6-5,TGTGCCAGCAGTACAGGGGAGGTGGGACAGCCCCAGCATTTT,CASSTGEVGQPQHF
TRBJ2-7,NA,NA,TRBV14,TGTGCCAGCAGCCAAACCGGACTCCAGGGAGGCTCCTACGAGCAGTACTTC,CASSQTGLQGGSYEQYF
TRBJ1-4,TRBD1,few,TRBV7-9,TGTGCCAGCAGCTTTCCGGGACAGGGAGAGGAAAAACTGTTTTTT,CASSFPGQGEEKLFF
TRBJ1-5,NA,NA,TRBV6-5,TGTGCCAGCAGTTACGCAGGATCGCAGCCCCAGCATTTT,CASSYAGSQPQHF
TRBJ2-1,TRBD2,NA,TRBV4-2,TGTGCCAGCAGCCAAGGTACAACGGGACTACCTTACAATGAGCAGTTCTTC,CASSQGTTGLPYNEQFF
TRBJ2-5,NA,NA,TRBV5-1,TGCGCCAGCAGCCAGGTTGAGGGATATAAAGAGACCCAGTACTTC,CASSQVEGYKETQYF
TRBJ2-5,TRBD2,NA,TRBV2,TGTGCCAGCAGTCTTTCTACTTCCGGGACTAGCAGCCAAGAGACCCAGTACTTC,CASSLSTSGTSSQETQYF
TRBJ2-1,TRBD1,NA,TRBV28,TGTGCCAGCAGTTCCCCCGTGGACAGGGGGCGTTTCAATGAGCAGTTCTTC,CASSSPVDRGRFNEQFF
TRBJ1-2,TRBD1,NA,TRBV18,TGTGCCAGCTCATCTGGGACAGGGGGCTTGTATGGCTACACCTTC,CASSSGTGGLYGYTF
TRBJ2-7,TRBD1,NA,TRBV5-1,TGCGCCAGCAGCATGGGACAGGGGGCCAGCGAGCAGTACTTC,CASSMGQGASEQYF
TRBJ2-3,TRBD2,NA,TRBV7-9,TGTGCCAGCAGCTTACAAGGGACTAGCGGGTTAGGAGATACGCAGTATTTT,CASSLQGTSGLGDTQYF
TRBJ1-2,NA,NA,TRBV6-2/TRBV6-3,TGTGCCAGCAGTTACTCGACAGAGAACCTCTATGGCTACACCTTC,CASSYSTENLYGYTF
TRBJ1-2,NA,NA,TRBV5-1,TGCGCCAGCAGACCTCGGACAGCTCGCAACTATGGCTACACCTTC,CASRPRTARNYGYTF
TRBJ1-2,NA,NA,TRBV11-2,TGTGCCAGCAGCTCTACAGGGATTTATGGCTACACCTTC,CASSSTGIYGYTF
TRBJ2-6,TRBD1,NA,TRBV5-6,TGTGCCAGCAGCTTAGGGACAGGGACTCTTGGGGCCAACGTCCTGACTTTC,CASSLGTGTLGANVLTF